This T cell receptor beta chain was identified in a study of T cells in Graves' hyperthyroidism and ophthalmopathy. There were TCR beta CDR3 regions amplified from RNA transcripts. Initially, a first-round RT-PCR of the TCR CDR3 employed the HTBI primer set. TCRdb reanalysed the multiplex PCR reads using MiXCR and keeps one entry per CDR3 protein. In the table there are around 610,000 distinct CDR3 sequences, approximately 14% of which are singletons. This clonotype showed up many times. Trimming shortened V by 5 bases and J by 5 bases, and 10 bases separated the two germline ends. In germline, CDR1 is DFQATT, CDR2 SNEGSKA (reference sequence). CDR3 length: 12 amino acids.

This receptor was identified in a woman aged 40-49 years with Graves' ophthalmopathy. The chain has TRBV20-1 and TRBJ2-1; a weak D match, TRBD2 (6 bases). The specimen was blood. This chain's CDR3 is CSARDWNNEQFF. CDR3 bases: TGCAGTGCTCGGGACTGGAACAATGAGCAGTTCTTC.